Included here is one T cell receptor (beta chain) sequence, with context. Its specific antigen is unknown. The input lacks base qualities; no much larger clone sits a single base away. TCRdb lists the instrument as Illumina HiSeq 1500. TCRdb reprocessing: public reads trimmed at Q25 with fastp, clones called with MiXCR, in-frame beta chains kept. Here each entry gathers all rows of one CDR3 protein and keeps the most common genes and DNA. The table for this sample lists 450,000 to 550,000 distinct CDR3 sequences; approximately 40% of them were counted only once. The biggest ten clones account for about 45% of the sample. These data belong to a study of T cell repertoires in cytomegalovirus infection (dated by TCRdb to between 2019 and 2020). About the full investigation: Alongside well-studied HLA-B-restricted epitopes, the peptide stimulations were aimed at recently identified HLA-C-restricted CMV epitopes, whose presentation resists viral immunomodulation. Because public TCR beta signatures pointed to carriage of CMV infection together with the matching HLA type, the HLA type of each donor mattered for the analysis.

The V end loses 2 bases and the J end loses 6 bases, and a stretch of 13 bases separates them. According to the germline V gene, CDR1 reads SGHTA and CDR2 reads FQGNSA. The CDR3 spans 14 residues, from the cysteine through the phenylalanine. Of the read, only the CDR3 DNA is kept; its 42 bases are in frame from base 1. What the study reported, not specific to this receptor: In the ex vivo response, HLA-C-restricted CMV-specific TCR beta clonotypes were dominant, and in two of eight donors the single most frequent clonotype came from this HLA-C-restricted group. In both this cohort and an independent 352-donor cohort, the cumulative frequency of public TCR beta family members distinguished carriers of CMV infection plus the relevant HLA type.

Reading the label with the study, this specimen's treatment or condition is: in vitro stimulation with specific CMV peptide epitopes to enrich CMV-specific T cells. The sequence derives from a human donor in good health (CMV status not recorded). Some clones in this sample may be carry-over from other donors' samples. The sequence is built from TRBV7-2 and TRBJ1-1, and the D gene may be TRBD1, 5 bases matching. The sample in question was cultured PBMCs, obtained from culture after CMV antigen stimulation. The CDR3: CASSLIRGLAEAFF. The base sequence is TGTGCCAGCAGCTTAATAAGGGGACTCGCTGAAGCTTTCTTT.